This T cell receptor (beta chain) was obtained from a study of shared clonotypes between healthy human individuals. Method: immunoSEQ multiplex PCR; TCRdb's copy keeps in-frame clones and lacks some. The sample lists hundreds of thousands of clones; 95% to 97% were seen once. CDR3 length: 15 amino acids. The J segment lost 2 bases and the V segment lost 1 base, leaving 5 bases of the junction unmatched. In germline, CDR1 is MDHEN, CDR2 SYDVKM. CD8 cells classed as naive were CD45RO-negative and positively selected for CCR7, excluding terminally differentiated effector memory CD45RA+ cells. The rearrangement joins TRBV28 to TRBJ2-7; TRBD1 agrees at 7 bases. The specimen was naive CD8+ T cells sorted from blood. This receptor was obtained from a man aged 25 to 40 in good health. CDR3 in DNA: TGTGCCAGCAGTTTATTGATAGGGGGCCCCTACGAGCAGTACTTC. The encoded protein is CASSLLIGGPYEQYF.